This T cell receptor (beta chain) was documented in a study of T cells in Graves' hyperthyroidism and ophthalmopathy. TCR beta CDR3 region amplification was performed from RNA transcripts. HTBI primers drove first-round RT-PCR of the TCR CDR3. TCRdb re-called the multiplex PCR reads with MiXCR, one entry per CDR3 protein. Of hundreds of thousands of distinct CDR3 sequences listed, about 15% were seen once; the top ten hold 13%. General study results and limits: In simple terms, a model built on 13 V-J features told ophthalmopathy apart from stable hyperthyroidism.

Patients were excluded because of uncontrolled infection, other autoimmune disease, pregnancy or lactation. Germline CDR1 reads SGHRS; CDR2 reads YFSETQ. This CDR3 is built from 13 residues. Trimming took 4 bases from V and 6 from J, leaving 12 bases between them. This clonotype was picked up many times. The target antigen is unknown. The sequenced sample was blood. The sequence came from a man between 18 and 35 years old with Graves' ophthalmopathy. This chain joins TRBV5-1 and TRBJ2-3; D not certain. In DNA, the CDR3 is TGCGCCAGCAGCCCGAAACCCACTGATACGCAGTATTTT. Translated: CASSPKPTDTQYF. Based on the CDR3 plus reference TRBV5-1 and TRBJ2-3, the full variable domain is KAGVTQTPRYLIKTRGQQVTLSCSPISGHRSVSWYQQTPGQGLQFLFEYFSETQRNKGNFPGRFSGRQFSNSRSEMNVSTLELGDSALYLCASSPKPTDTQYFGPGTRLTVL.